These 8 T cell receptor beta chains came from one sample sequenced in a study of identical twins. TCRdb redid the calling of the 5' RACE reads with MiXCR, one entry per CDR3 protein. The sample has roughly 1.6 million distinct CDR3 sequences; around 33% are singletons. Material for sequencing was cord blood. Receptors were obtained from a newborn girl in good health.

This clonotype was seen more than once but under ten times. Since a much larger clone is just one base distant, this may be a read error. The chain has TRBV20-1 and TRBJ2-5, with 9 bases matching TRBD1. The J call may be incorrect, as the DNA end agrees better with TRBJ2-7. The CDR3 contains 11 residues. Germline CDR1 DFQATT, CDR2 SNEGSKA (reference sequence). The CDR3 here is CSAMTGGEQYF. The CDR3 nucleotides read TGCAGTGCTATGACAGGGGGCGAGCAGTACTTC.

The chain is built from TRBV28 and TRBJ1-1; 7 nucleotides match TRBD1. Unmatched junction bases numbered 8, after V lost 6 bases and J lost 1 base. Germline loops: CDR1 MDHEN, CDR2 SYDVKM. The length of the CDR3 is 15 residues. CDR3 bases: TGTGCCAGCAGGTACCCCGGGACAGCGAACACTGAAGCTTTCTTT. It translates to CASRYPGTANTEAFF.

The V and J genes are TRBV2 and TRBJ2-7; 9 bases map to TRBD1. V shed 2 bases and J 5 bases; nucleotides not matched to a gene: 4. The CDR3 totals 14 residues. Germline assignment: CDR1 SNHLY and CDR2 FYNNEI. CDR3 sequence: CASSELGTGNEQYF. The CDR3 coding sequence is TGTGCCAGCAGTGAATTGGGGACAGGGAACGAGCAGTACTTC.

This chain joins TRBV11-2 and TRBJ1-4; D is uncertain. Germline-derived CDR1 and CDR2 are SGHAT and FQNNGV. Deletions cut 5 bases from V and 4 bases from J, with 17 bases between. The CDR3 length is 16 residues. In nucleotides, the CDR3 is TGTGCCAGCAGCCCATATGCCCGGGCTAATAATGAAAAACTGTTTTTT. Its translation: CASSPYARANNEKLFF.

This clonotype was seen only a few times. This rearrangement joins TRBV7-6 to TRBJ2-1; a possible D gene is TRBD1 (5 bases). The CDR3 loop spans 11 amino acids. The germline V gene has CDR1 SGHVS and CDR2 FNYEAQ. The V end lost 4 bases, the J end lost 12 bases, and 10 bases lay between the germline ends. This chain's CDR3 is CASSSQGRQFF. DNA for the CDR3: TGTGCCAGCAGCTCCCAGGGAAGGCAGTTCTTC.

This clonotype was detected only a few times. The rearrangement uses TRBV20-1 and TRBJ1-1, with 7 bases aligning to TRBD1. The germline CDR1 and CDR2 sequences are DFQATT and SNEGSKA (reference sequence). The J segment lost 4 bases and the V segment lost 3 bases, leaving 5 bases of the junction unmatched. This CDR3 has 13 residues. The chain's CDR3 is CSASEGALTEAFF. As DNA, the CDR3 is TGCAGTGCTAGTGAGGGGGCGCTCACTGAAGCTTTCTTT.

The rearrangement joins TRBV6-2 or TRBV6-3 to TRBJ1-6, with D unresolved. V was shortened by 8 bases and J by 3 bases, with 11 bases between the two germline ends. This CDR3 is 14 amino acids long. The germline gives CDR1 MNHEY, CDR2 SVGEGT. The CDR3 nucleotides are TGTGCCAGCGAACAGCGAAACTATAATTCACCCCTCCACTTT. Encoded protein: CASEQRNYNSPLHF.

The chain joins TRBV29-1 to TRBJ2-3; TRBD1 matches 9 bases. Per the germline V gene, CDR1 is SQVTM and CDR2 is ANQGSEA. Germline trimming cut 8 bases from V and 1 base from J; bases unmatched to any gene: 4. The CDR3 is made up of 13 amino acids. The CDR3 loop is CSFRTGGTDTQYF. The DNA for the CDR3 is TGCAGCTTTCGGACAGGGGGCACAGATACGCAGTATTTT.